The 25 T cell receptor beta chains reported below all come from one sample, sequenced in a study of shared clonotypes between healthy human individuals. The assay was immunoSEQ multiplex PCR, and TCRdb's table has in-frame clones only and misses some. The table shows roughly 330,000 clones, with less than 85% occurring only once. Sequenced input: memory CD4+ T cells sorted from blood. Subset denoted: CD45RA-negative fraction. The receptors stem from a man aged 25 to 40 in good health.

On this clone: This clone may be a read error of a much larger clone one base away. The genes are TRBV7-9 and TRBJ1-1, with D perhaps TRBD1 (6 bases). Trimming shortened V by 4 bases and J by 1 base, and 7 bases separated the two germline ends. Germline CDR1 and CDR2: SEHNR and FQNEAQ (reference sequence). This CDR3 comprises 13 residues. The chain's CDR3 is CASSSGQNTEAFF. The CDR3 DNA sequence: TGTGCCAGCAGCTCGGGACAGAACACTGAAGCTTTCTTT.

There are a few counts of this clone. This rearrangement joins TRBV5-1 to TRBJ2-2; TRBD1 matches 12 bases. V was clipped by 5 bases and J by 4 bases; unmatched bases: 3. The CDR3 is 15 amino acids. Germline V lookup: CDR1 SGHRS, CDR2 YFSETQ. Written as DNA, the CDR3 is TGCGCCAGCAGTCGGGACAGGGGGCCCACCGGGGAGCTGTTTTTT. Translation: CASSRDRGPTGELFF.

This chain links TRBV4-3 with TRBJ2-2; D is ambiguous. Trimming removed 0 bases at V and 4 bases at J, with 12 bases between. The CDR3 is made up of 16 amino acids. From germline, CDR1 is LGHNA and CDR2 YSLEER. This CDR3 reads CASSQDLGMSTGELFF. For the CDR3, the DNA is TGCGCCAGCAGCCAAGATTTAGGGATGAGCACCGGGGAGCTGTTTTTT.

A word on this clone: Distinct nucleotide sequences in the sample also encode this CDR3. The J gene is TRBJ2-7, the V gene TRBV18, with D possibly TRBD1 on 6 matching bases. The CDR3 length is 13 residues. Per the germline V gene, CDR1 is KGHSH and CDR2 is LQKENI. V was cut by 3 bases and J by 2 bases, with 8 bases left in between. The CDR3 DNA is TGTGCCAGCTCACCCGGACAGACCTACGAGCAGTACTTC. Its translation: CASSPGQTYEQYF. The variable domain in full, with the rest retrieved from reference TRBV18 and TRBJ2-7, is NAGVMQNPRHLVRRRGQEARLRCSPMKGHSHVYWYRQLPEEGLKFMVYLQKENIIDESGMPKERFSAEFPKEGPSILRIQQVVRGDSAAYFCASSPGQTYEQYFGPGTRLTVT.

This chain links TRBV7-6 with TRBJ2-7, with D tentatively TRBD1 (6 bases). CDR1 is SGHVS, CDR2 FNYEAQ, per germline. The CDR3 covers 13 residues. V gave up 0 bases and J gave up 9 bases, with 12 bases separating them. CDR3 nucleotide sequence: TGTGCCAGCAGCTTAGCCGGCACAGGGATGCAGTACTTC. This translates into CASSLAGTGMQYF.

The CDR3 sequence is CASKRDYGYTF. The DNA of the CDR3 is TGTGCCAGCAAGAGGGACTATGGCTACACCTTC. V usage is TRBV28 and J usage is TRBJ1-2; D uncertain. The germline V and J ends were trimmed by 7 bases and 3 bases, with 6 bases remaining between them. Germline V gives CDR1 MDHEN, CDR2 SYDVKM. The CDR3 covers 11 residues.

This chain joins TRBV7-3 and TRBJ2-2, with D hard to call. Germline CDR1 reads SGHTA; CDR2 reads FQGTGA. The CDR3 is made up of 14 amino acids. V was clipped by 6 bases and J by 3 bases, with 11 bases between them. The CDR3 coding sequence is TGTGCCAGCAGAAAGGTCTTCGACACCGGGGAGCTGTTTTTT. Amino acid sequence: CASRKVFDTGELFF.

About this clone itself: A far bigger clonotype differs at one base, so this is likely a read error. The V call is TRBV2, the J call TRBJ2-7; D may be TRBD2 (5 bases). V lost 10 bases to trimming and J lost 12 bases, with 16 bases between them. The CDR3 covers 10 residues. Germline assignment: CDR1 SNHLY and CDR2 FYNNEI. CDR3 region: CATPRRAGYF. CDR3 in DNA: TGTGCCACCCCTAGGCGGGCAGGGTACTTC.

A word on this clone: A single base separates this from a much larger clone, so it may be a read error. Other nucleotide sequences from this sample produce the same CDR3. The chain employs TRBV2 and TRBJ1-5; 7 nucleotides align to TRBD1. The CDR3 is 13 amino acids. The trim removed 6 bases at V and 4 bases at J, leaving 3 bases unmatched. The germline V gene has CDR1 SNHLY and CDR2 FYNNEI. The CDR3 loop is CASRGQSNQPQHF. The CDR3, as DNA: TGTGCCAGCAGGGGACAGTCAAATCAGCCCCAGCATTTT.

This clone was detected only once. This CDR3 reads CASSYSPGAYGYTF. In nucleotides, the CDR3 is TGTGCCAGCAGTTACTCCCCAGGGGCCTATGGCTACACCTTC. This chain connects TRBV6-5 to TRBJ1-2; tentatively, D is TRBD1 (6 bases). With 0 bases removed from V and 4 bases from J, the gap between germline ends came to 9 bases. Germline CDR1 is MNHEY and CDR2 is SVGAGI. This CDR3 is built from 14 residues.

This clone has at least ten counts. V usage is TRBV13 and J usage is TRBJ2-2; D possibly corresponds to TRBD1 (5 bases). Germline V gene sequence: CDR1 PRHDT, CDR2 FYEKMQ (reference sequence). Trimming took off 2 bases at V and 7 bases at J, with 17 bases between the two ends. CDR3 length equals 16 residues. The CDR3 DNA is TGTGCCAGCAGCTTACTACCGGTAGGGGCTGGCGGGGAGCTGTTTTTT. It encodes CASSLLPVGAGGELFF.

This clone was detected only a few times. CDR3 in amino acids: CASSLRTSEQETQYF. In DNA form, the CDR3 reads TGCGCCAGCAGCCTTAGGACTAGCGAGCAAGAGACCCAGTACTTC. The chain has TRBV5-1 and TRBJ2-5; 9 nucleotides align to TRBD2. Germline CDR1 reads SGHRS; CDR2 reads YFSETQ. Unmatched junction bases numbered 6, after V lost 4 bases and J lost 2 bases. The CDR3 length is 15 residues.

V usage is TRBV11-2 and J usage is TRBJ2-7; D is tentatively TRBD1 or TRBD2 (6 bases each). Germline CDR1 is SGHAT and CDR2 is FQNNGV. This CDR3 contains 14 residues. Trimming left V 4 bases short and J 6 bases short, with 16 bases between. CDR3 nucleotides: TGTGCCAGCAGCTCGGTAAGGGGGGTGAGCGAGCAGTACTTC. It translates to CASSSVRGVSEQYF.

CDR3 sequence (DNA): TGTGCCAGCTCACCGTCGGGGGCGCGGGGCACTGAAGCTTTCTTT. Protein: CASSPSGARGTEAFF. The chain is built from TRBV18 and TRBJ1-1; D is perhaps TRBD1 (6 bases). Germline CDR1 KGHSH, CDR2 LQKENI. The CDR3 extends over 15 amino acids. The V and J ends lost 3 bases and 4 bases respectively, with 15 bases between them.

The chain joins TRBV4-2 to TRBJ2-1; 11 nucleotides match TRBD2. J was trimmed by 4 bases and V by 0 bases; bases with no gene match: 8. The germline CDR1 and CDR2 sequences are LGHNA and YNFKEQ. This CDR3 is 18 amino acids long. The CDR3 loop reads CASSQEGGWTSGYNEQFF. CDR3 in DNA: TGTGCCAGCAGCCAAGAAGGGGGTTGGACTAGCGGGTACAATGAGCAGTTCTTC.

This chain connects TRBV7-2 to TRBJ2-7; D gene ambiguous. Germline loops: CDR1 SGHTA, CDR2 FQGNSA. The V end was cut by 4 bases, the J end by 7 bases, with 14 bases between. The CDR3 consists of 13 residues. The CDR3 DNA is TGTGCCAGCAGCTCCATGGTCCCCAGGGAGCAGTACTTC. Translated, it gives CASSSMVPREQYF.

This clone was observed a single time. The J gene is TRBJ2-1, the V gene TRBV7-2; 12 positions match TRBD2. The J segment lost 9 bases and the V segment lost 6 bases, leaving 15 bases of the junction unmatched. The length of the CDR3 is 17 residues. Germline-derived CDR1 and CDR2 are SGHTA and FQGNSA. Here the CDR3 reads CASSRTSGMAFVGEQFF. CDR3 nucleotide sequence: TGTGCCAGCAGTAGGACTAGCGGGATGGCCTTCGTGGGTGAGCAGTTCTTC.

In DNA, the CDR3 is TGTGCCAGTAGGCTTTGGGACGGGAGGGCTTCTTACAATGAGCAGTTCTTC. It encodes CASRLWDGRASYNEQFF. The chain links TRBV19 to TRBJ2-1; 8 bases map to TRBD2. J gave up 4 bases and V 6 bases, and 14 bases lay outside the gene matches. This CDR3 spans 17 amino acids. The V gene's germline CDR1 is LNHDA and CDR2 SQIVND (reference sequence).

The CDR3 DNA is TGTGCCAGCAGTGAATTACTCGGCGGAACCAGGGACAATGAGCAGTTCTTC. This gives the protein CASSELLGGTRDNEQFF. The V call is TRBV2, the J call TRBJ2-1; D may be TRBD1 (5 bases). The CDR3 runs to 17 residues. In germline, CDR1 is SNHLY, CDR2 FYNNEI. Trimming stripped 2 bases from V and 5 bases from J, with 19 bases between.

The V call is TRBV28, the J call TRBJ2-1, with a tentative D call TRBD2 (5 bases). The CDR3 has 14 amino acids. The germline gives CDR1 MDHEN, CDR2 SYDVKM. The V end was cut by 2 bases, the J end by 8 bases, with 13 bases between. CDR3 DNA sequence: TGTGCCAGCAGTTTAGCGGGCAGAGTTCATGAGCAGTTCTTC. It is translated as CASSLAGRVHEQFF.

The chain couples TRBV29-1 to TRBJ2-1; D is perhaps TRBD2 (5 bases). This CDR3 is 12 amino acids long. The germline V gene has CDR1 SQVTM and CDR2 ANQGSEA. The germline V and J ends were trimmed by 5 bases and 2 bases, with 7 bases remaining between them. The CDR3: CSVTTTYNEQFF. DNA of the CDR3: TGCAGCGTTACGACTACCTACAATGAGCAGTTCTTC.

V and J are TRBV2 and TRBJ2-1; no firm D call. The V end was cut by 3 bases, the J end by 9 bases, with 9 bases between. The germline gives CDR1 SNHLY, CDR2 FYNNEI. This CDR3 has 12 amino acids. The chain's CDR3 is CASSERRGEQFF. The CDR3 DNA reads as TGTGCCAGCAGTGAGCGTCGAGGTGAGCAGTTCTTC.

J is TRBJ2-2 and V is TRBV5-1; D is unresolved. The V gene lost 4 bases and the J gene lost 4 bases, with 11 bases spanning the gap. The CDR3 runs to 14 residues. From germline, CDR1 is SGHRS and CDR2 YFSETQ. CDR3 in amino acids: CASSTPPITGELFF. The CDR3 nucleotides are TGCGCCAGCAGCACGCCACCTATCACCGGGGAGCTGTTTTTT.

CDR3 sequence (DNA): TGTGCCAGCAGTTTGATGGCAGCAAGCTCCTACGAGCAGTACTTC. Amino acid sequence: CASSLMAASSYEQYF. V and J are TRBV7-6 and TRBJ2-7, with unresolved D. Trimming pared 6 bases from V and 0 bases from J, leaving 15 bases between. The germline gives CDR1 SGHVS, CDR2 FNYEAQ. The CDR3 length is 15 residues.

The gene calls are TRBV18 and TRBJ1-3; D remains unclear. The V end was cut by 0 bases, the J end by 8 bases, with 11 bases between. Germline V gene sequence: CDR1 KGHSH, CDR2 LQKENI. CDR3 length equals 14 residues. The CDR3: CASSPPSTRDTIYF. In nucleotides, the CDR3 is TGTGCCAGCTCACCACCCTCAACGCGAGACACCATATATTTT. Using reference TRBV18 and TRBJ1-3 for the parts outside the CDR3, the full variable domain is NAGVMQNPRHLVRRRGQEARLRCSPMKGHSHVYWYRQLPEEGLKFMVYLQKENIIDESGMPKERFSAEFPKEGPSILRIQQVVRGDSAAYFCASSPPSTRDTIYFGEGSWLTVV.